This T cell receptor beta chain emerged from a study of shared clonotypes between healthy human individuals. Study summary: Each donor's CD8 memory used one plate, CD8 naive two, each CD4 subset three.

Whole-study findings and limits: Although depth was large, rarefaction showed that sequencing of the sorted subsets was incomplete.

CDR1 is KGHSH, CDR2 LQKENI, per germline. The CDR3 sequence is 15 residues long. After removal of 5 bases from V and 4 bases from J, the junction contained 8 bases not matched to a gene. Sequencing was performed with immunoSEQ multiplex PCR; in TCRdb, only in-frame clones are kept and a portion is missing. The sample shows about 2 million clones, roughly 95% of them seen only once. With regard to this clone: What it recognizes is unknown.

Source material: naive CD4+ T cells sorted from blood. Described subset: CD45RA+ positively selected. The V call is TRBV18, the J call TRBJ2-5, with 9 bases that match TRBD1. The clonotype originates from a man between 18 and 29 years old in good health. CDR3 DNA sequence: TGTGCCAGCTCATCGAATGGACAGGGGAGAGAGACCCAGTACTTC. It yields the protein CASSSNGQGRETQYF.